This passage covers 26 T cell receptor beta chains from one sample sequenced in a study of identifying expanded T cells in peripheral blood. Data came from immunoSEQ multiplex PCR; TCRdb stores just in-frame clones and leaves some out. The sample yields 95,000 to 100,000 clones, 87% seen once. The sample was blood. These TCRs come from a person between 18 and 75 years old in good health.

The rearrangement links TRBV7-9 to TRBJ2-7; 9 nucleotides match TRBD1. The V gene's germline CDR1 is SEHNR and CDR2 FQNEAQ (reference sequence). Unmatched junction bases numbered 4, after V lost 3 bases and J lost 1 base. The CDR3 is 15 residues long. CDR3 amino acids: CASSLSGQGSYEQYF. The CDR3 DNA is TGTGCCAGCAGCTTGTCGGGACAGGGTTCCTACGAGCAGTACTTC.

V and J are TRBV27 and TRBJ2-5; the match to TRBD2 covers 10 bases. Germline CDR1 is MNHEY and CDR2 is SMNVEV (reference sequence). V was clipped by 11 bases and J by 5 bases; unmatched bases: 23. The CDR3 runs to 18 residues. In DNA form, the CDR3 reads TGTGCCCCCTCTGGGTATGAACTAGCGGGGCCCCGGGGGGAGACCCAGTACTTC. It specifies CAPSGYELAGPRGETQYF.

The chain joins TRBV7-9 to TRBJ2-7, with 9 bases fitting TRBD1. CDR3 length: 16 residues. Germline V lookup: CDR1 SEHNR, CDR2 FQNEAQ (reference sequence). The junction had 9 bases not matched to a gene; V was cut back by 4 bases and J by 2 bases. CDR3 in amino acids: CASSSTRDREPYEQYF. The CDR3, as DNA: TGTGCCAGCAGCTCCACCCGGGACAGGGAGCCCTACGAGCAGTACTTC.

This sequence joins TRBV5-5 and TRBJ1-2, with 9 nucleotides matching TRBD1. CDR3 length: 16 residues. Trimming removed 0 bases from V and 4 bases from J; junction bases left unmatched: 7. The V gene's germline CDR1 is SGHKS and CDR2 YYEKEE (reference sequence). The CDR3 bases are TGTGCCAGCAGCTTGGGTGGGGACAGGGCGGCCTATGGCTACACCTTC. Translation: CASSLGGDRAAYGYTF.

V usage is TRBV6-6 and J usage is TRBJ2-3; D not resolved. This CDR3 has 14 amino acids. Germline CDR1 and CDR2: MNHNY and SVGAGI (reference sequence). V gave up 7 bases and J gave up 4 bases, with 15 bases separating them. The CDR3 DNA reads TGTGCCAGCATCGCAAGGATCCCGTCAGATACGCAGTATTTT. Translated: CASIARIPSDTQYF.

The chain has TRBV4-1 and TRBJ2-7, with D tentatively TRBD1 (6 bases). V lost 4 bases, J lost 6 bases, and 16 bases lay in between. CDR1 MGHRA and CDR2 YSYEKL come from the germline V gene. This CDR3 region has 14 residues. CDR3 residues: CASSLADRIGEQYF. CDR3 sequence (DNA): TGCGCCAGCAGCCTCGCTGACAGGATAGGCGAGCAGTACTTC.

The chain links TRBV20-1 to TRBJ2-7; D unclear. Germline V gives CDR1 DFQATT, CDR2 SNEGSKA (reference sequence). This CDR3 has 11 amino acids. V lost 3 bases to trimming and J lost 3 bases, with 6 bases between them. The CDR3 coding sequence is TGCAGTGCTAGCACCGACTACGAGCAGTACTTC. Its translation is CSASTDYEQYF.

J is TRBJ2-3 and V is TRBV29-1; maybe TRBD2 (5 bases). This CDR3 has 12 residues. CDR1 and CDR2 (germline): SQVTM, ANQGSEA. V was cut by 7 bases and J by 14 bases, with 22 bases left in between. CDR3 sequence reads: CSGRAGAIQWYF. The CDR3 region has the DNA TGCAGCGGTCGGGCGGGCGCGATACAGTGGTATTTT.

The sample holds one count of this clone. This sequence joins TRBV9 and TRBJ1-1, with D hard to call. Germline V gene data show CDR1 as SGDLS and CDR2 as YYNGEE. There are 13 residues in the CDR3. Trimming pared 0 bases from V and 4 bases from J, leaving 7 bases between. The CDR3 loop reads CASSVEVSTEAFF. The CDR3, as DNA: TGTGCCAGCAGCGTAGAGGTCAGCACTGAAGCTTTCTTT.

The chain joins TRBV4-2 to TRBJ2-1; 9 positions match TRBD1. CDR1 LGHNA and CDR2 YNFKEQ come from the germline V gene. The junction had 6 bases not matched to a gene; V was cut back by 1 base and J by 5 bases. This CDR3 comprises 16 residues. The CDR3 DNA reads as TGTGCCAGCAGCCAAGTCGGGACAGGGTCCCACAATGAGCAGTTCTTC. This translates into CASSQVGTGSHNEQFF.

J is TRBJ1-1 and V is TRBV5-1; 7 bases fit TRBD1. Germline-derived CDR1 and CDR2 are SGHRS and YFSETQ. This CDR3 spans 12 amino acids. Germline trimming cut 4 bases from V and 6 bases from J; bases unmatched to any gene: 3. CDR3 residues: CASSVDRAEAFF. The CDR3 bases are TGCGCCAGCAGCGTCGACAGGGCTGAAGCTTTCTTT. The whole variable domain, filled in from reference TRBV5-1 and TRBJ1-1, reads KAGVTQTPRYLIKTRGQQVTLSCSPISGHRSVSWYQQTPGQGLQFLFEYFSETQRNKGNFPGRFSGRQFSNSRSEMNVSTLELGDSALYLCASSVDRAEAFFGQGTRLTVV.

V and J are TRBV2 and TRBJ1-5; a weak D match, TRBD1 (6 bases). Germline CDR1 and CDR2: SNHLY and FYNNEI. The CDR3 runs 14 residues. V lost 7 bases to trimming and J lost 5 bases, with 15 bases between them. CDR3 nucleotide sequence: TGTGCCAGCAAGCACCGGGACAAATATCAGCCCCAGCATTTT. This codes for CASKHRDKYQPQHF.

The V gene is TRBV1, the J gene TRBJ2-5; the D segment call TRBD2 is taken from the table without a DNA check. TRBV1 is shown as a pseudogene. The CDR3 is 17 amino acids. CDR3 protein: CTSSSWTSGEVMETQYF. Written as DNA, the CDR3 is TGCACCAGCAGCTCTTGGACTAGCGGGGAGGTAATGGAGACCCAGTACTTC.

The chain links TRBV9 to TRBJ2-3, with 9 positions matching TRBD2. The germline V gene has CDR1 SGDLS and CDR2 YYNGEE. The CDR3 has 16 amino acids. V shed 0 bases and J 4 bases; nucleotides not matched to a gene: 6. CDR3 DNA sequence: TGTGCCAGCAGCGTAGGGGCGGGGGGGCCATCAGATACGCAGTATTTT. Translation gives CASSVGAGGPSDTQYF.

The J gene is TRBJ2-7, the V gene TRBV29-1; a possible D gene is TRBD2 (5 bases). The germline V gene has CDR1 SQVTM and CDR2 ANQGSEA. This CDR3 comprises 13 residues. V was trimmed by 2 bases and J by 2 bases, leaving 10 bases between them. The CDR3 protein is CSVELLEAYEQYF. The CDR3 DNA is TGCAGCGTTGAATTGCTGGAGGCCTACGAGCAGTACTTC.

The chain recombines TRBV6-5 with TRBJ1-2; D is perhaps TRBD1 (5 bases). V was pared by 6 bases and J by 4 bases, with 12 bases between. The germline gives CDR1 MNHEY, CDR2 SVGAGI. This CDR3 comprises 13 residues. CDR3: CASSTGPRYGYTF. Here the CDR3 DNA reads TGTGCCAGCAGCACAGGTCCCCGCTATGGCTACACCTTC.

The CDR3 DNA sequence: TGTGCCAGCAGGGGGGGGACATCAGATACGCAGTATTTT. It encodes CASRGGTSDTQYF. This chain joins TRBV7-2 and TRBJ2-3, with D tentatively TRBD2 (7 bases). Germline loops: CDR1 SGHTA, CDR2 FQGNSA. This CDR3 region has 13 residues. V lost 6 bases and J lost 4, with 11 bases in between.

V is TRBV28 and J is TRBJ2-5; D call uncertain. CDR1 MDHEN and CDR2 SYDVKM come from the germline V gene. V dropped 5 bases and J dropped 0 bases, with 4 bases sitting between them. This CDR3 spans 12 amino acids. As DNA, the CDR3 is TGTGCCAGCAGTATGTACCAAGAGACCCAGTACTTC. This gives the protein CASSMYQETQYF.

This clone was picked up a small number of times. A far more abundant clone sits one base away, making this likely a read error. The sample has other DNA sequences that encode this CDR3 too. The chain employs TRBV6-1 and TRBJ2-2; D remains ambiguous. The V gene lost 3 bases and the J gene lost 0 bases, with 14 bases spanning the gap. The CDR3 sequence is 17 residues long. Germline V lookup: CDR1 MNHNS, CDR2 SASEGT. This CDR3 reads CASSELAQPPNTGELFF. The CDR3 region has the DNA TGTGCCAGCAGTGAGCTTGCACAGCCCCCGAACACCGGGGAGCTGTTTTTT.

The chain recombines TRBV30 with TRBJ1-5; 9 bases match TRBD1. Per germline, CDR1 GTSNPN and CDR2 SVGIG (reference sequence). The CDR3 runs to 14 residues. The V segment lost 2 bases and the J segment 5 bases; nucleotides outside the gene matches: 4. CDR3 sequence (DNA): TGTGCCTGGAGTTCCACAGGGGGCTATCAGCCCCAGCATTTT. It encodes CAWSSTGGYQPQHF.

This clone was observed once. The chain carries TRBV28 and TRBJ2-2; TRBD1 agrees at 7 bases. There are 14 residues in the CDR3. CDR1 is MDHEN, CDR2 SYDVKM, per germline. V shed 11 bases and J 5 bases; nucleotides not matched to a gene: 11. The DNA for the CDR3 is TGTGCCGGGCAGGAAGGGGGCCGGACCGGGGAGCTGTTTTTT. Encoded protein: CAGQEGGRTGELFF. The full variable domain, with the rest looked up from reference TRBV28 and TRBJ2-2, is DVKVTQSSRYLVKRTGEKVFLECVQDMDHENMFWYRQDPGLGLRLIYFSYDVKMKEKGDIPEGYSVSREKKERFSLILESASTNQTSMYLCAGQEGGRTGELFFGEGSRLTVL.

The chain couples TRBV6-5 to TRBJ2-3, with 8 bases lining up with TRBD2. The V gene end was trimmed by 0 bases and the J gene end by 1 base; junction bases not matched to a gene: 3. This CDR3 contains 16 residues. The germline CDR1 and CDR2 sequences are MNHEY and SVGAGI. The CDR3 spells CASSYSGRGGTDTQYF. For the CDR3, the DNA is TGTGCCAGCAGTTACTCCGGGAGGGGAGGCACAGATACGCAGTATTTT.

This rearrangement joins TRBV19 to TRBJ1-1; possible D gene TRBD1, 5 bases. The V and J ends lost 7 bases and 1 base respectively, with 13 bases between them. Germline V lookup: CDR1 LNHDA, CDR2 SQIVND (reference sequence). The CDR3 totals 14 residues. CDR3 bases: TGTGCCAGTACCTCGGGGCGGGGGAACACTGAAGCTTTCTTT. It specifies CASTSGRGNTEAFF.

The chain has TRBV7-8 and TRBJ1-5; no firm D call. CDR1 and CDR2 from the germline V gene are SGHVS and FQNEAQ. The V end lost 4 bases, the J end lost 1 base, and 11 bases lay between the germline ends. The CDR3 loop spans 15 amino acids. Here the CDR3 DNA reads TGTGCCAGCAGCTGGGGAGGGCTAAGCAATCAGCCCCAGCATTTT. This encodes CASSWGGLSNQPQHF.

This clone has just one count. V gene TRBV10-3 combines with J gene TRBJ2-7; 12 bases line up with TRBD1. The germline V gene encodes CDR1 ENHRY and CDR2 SYGVKD. With 11 bases clipped from V and 2 bases from J, the junction kept 16 bases outside the gene matches. The CDR3 has 17 amino acids. CDR3 nucleotides: TGTGCCTCCACCCGGGACAGGGGGCAATTTCGGACCTACGAGCAGTACTTC. Protein product: CASTRDRGQFRTYEQYF.

This chain uses TRBV12-5 with TRBJ1-1; the D is unclear. CDR1 and CDR2 from the germline V gene are LGHNT and FRNRAP. The CDR3 extends over 12 amino acids. With 8 bases removed from V and 1 base from J, the gap between germline ends came to 8 bases. The CDR3 sequence is CASRRENTEAFF. CDR3 sequence (DNA): TGTGCTAGTCGGCGGGAGAACACTGAAGCTTTCTTT. The variable domain in full, completed from reference TRBV12-5 and TRBJ1-1, reads DARVTQTPRHKVTEMGQEVTMRCQPILGHNTVFWYRQTMMQGLELLAYFRNRAPLDDSGMPKDRFSAEMPDATLATLKIQPSEPRDSAVYFCASRRENTEAFFGQGTRLTVV.